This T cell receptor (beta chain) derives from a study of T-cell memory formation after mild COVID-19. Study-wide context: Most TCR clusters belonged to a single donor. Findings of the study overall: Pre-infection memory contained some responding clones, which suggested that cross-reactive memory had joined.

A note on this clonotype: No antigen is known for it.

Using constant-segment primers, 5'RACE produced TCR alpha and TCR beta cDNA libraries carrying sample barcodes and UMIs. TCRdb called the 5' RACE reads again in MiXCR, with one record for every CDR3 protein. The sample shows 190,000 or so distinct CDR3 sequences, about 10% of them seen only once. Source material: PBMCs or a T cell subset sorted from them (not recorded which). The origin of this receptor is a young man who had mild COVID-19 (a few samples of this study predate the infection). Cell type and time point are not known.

CDR3 nucleotide sequence: TGCAGTGCTAGAGGGCAGCTCAATCAGCCCCAGCATTTT. Translating it yields CSARGQLNQPQHF. This chain joins TRBV20-1 and TRBJ1-5; D is unresolved. Germline CDR1 and CDR2: DFQATT and SNEGSKA (reference sequence). The CDR3 has 13 residues. Trimming removed 1 base from V and 3 bases from J, with 7 bases in between.